The present T cell receptor beta chain was sequenced within a study of blood T cell repertoires in COVID-19. The overall study: Some COVID-19 samples were acute and others convalescent; all came from the United States, Italy and Spain. Sources were T cells, B-cell-depleted T cells, or PBMCs; the material itself was cDNA or gDNA.

Germline V gene sequence: CDR1 ENHRY, CDR2 SYGVKD. The CDR3 runs 15 residues. The ends lost 6 bases at V and 5 bases at J; junction bases unmatched: 7. Original processing methods: Scientists estimated how many nucleated cells there were by amplifying reference gene primers. Data came from immunoSEQ multiplex PCR; TCRdb stores just in-frame clones and leaves some out. Clonal size and the V and J genes are those of that table, whereas D and trimming came from the DNA. The data contain more than 60,000 clones, 82% of them seen just once; the ten biggest clones take up approximately 13%. Input material: peripheral blood. This TCR came from a woman of 80 years or more with acute or convalescent COVID-19. This chain connects TRBV10-3 to TRBJ2-5, with 12 bases fitting TRBD2. The CDR3 DNA reads TGTGCCATCAGAGCTAGCGGGAGGGCCGTTGAGACCCAGTACTTC. Translation gives CAIRASGRAVETQYF.